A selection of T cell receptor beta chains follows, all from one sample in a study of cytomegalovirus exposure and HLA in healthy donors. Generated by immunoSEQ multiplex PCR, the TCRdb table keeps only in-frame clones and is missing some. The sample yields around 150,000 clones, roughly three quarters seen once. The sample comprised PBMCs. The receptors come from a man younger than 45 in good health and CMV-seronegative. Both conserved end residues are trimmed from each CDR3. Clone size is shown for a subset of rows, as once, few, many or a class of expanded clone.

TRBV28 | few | ASSSLLRDLSYEQY
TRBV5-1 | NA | ASSRVESGNTIY
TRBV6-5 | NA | ASSLGTGNGYT
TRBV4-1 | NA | ASSPYPTGVTYNEQF
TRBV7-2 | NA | ASRAGQANTEAF
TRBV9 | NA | ASSQGQGLNTEAF
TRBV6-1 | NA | ASIVGQLNTEAF
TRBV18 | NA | ASSPGTGVNEQY
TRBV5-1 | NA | ASSFRLAGGLTGETQY
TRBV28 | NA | ASSCTGFNYGYT
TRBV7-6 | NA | ASSLVRLAGGADTQY
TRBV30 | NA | AWSGQNIQY
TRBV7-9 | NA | ASRMDRGSEQY
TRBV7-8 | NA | ASSGGGTAIYEQY
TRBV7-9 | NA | ASSPRWGDDTEAF
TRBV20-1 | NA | SASGRKTQY
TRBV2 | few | ASRLQANSGNTIY
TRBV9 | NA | ASSVATQADGYT
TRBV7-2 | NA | ASSLVGGGNYGYT
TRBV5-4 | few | ASSLAPGSGTDTQY
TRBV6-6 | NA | ASKTSGGTDTQY
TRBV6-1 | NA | ASRAPSYNEQF
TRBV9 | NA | ASSGGDYKNYNEQF
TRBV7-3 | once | ASSPVGLAGGTGELF
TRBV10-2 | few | ASRGGLPGPYNEQF
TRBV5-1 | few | ASSLAGTSKQETQY
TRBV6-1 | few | ASSEATGIQYGYT
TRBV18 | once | ASSPLQAEQY
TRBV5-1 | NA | ASSLAPPGGNTIY
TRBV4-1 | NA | ASSLTKNQANEKLF
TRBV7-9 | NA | ASSFAGPEAF
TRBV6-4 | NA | ASSDSQGSTGELF
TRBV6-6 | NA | ASSSEASGSYEQY
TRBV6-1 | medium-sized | ASSEDAGGGTDTQY
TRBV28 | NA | ASSSSGTAYYEQY
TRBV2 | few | ATSPDRRGYT
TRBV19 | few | ASSIGAGEQETQY
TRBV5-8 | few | ASSPGLAGNEQY
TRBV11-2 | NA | ASNPIASGANVLT
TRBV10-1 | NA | ASSEGSGEDEQY
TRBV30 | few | AWSSGSWQPQH
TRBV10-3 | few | AISEESRGREQY
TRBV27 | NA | ASSLTGRTEAF
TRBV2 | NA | ASSQTGYQETQY
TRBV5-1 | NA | ASRKTGTANTEAF
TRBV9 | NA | ASSVEGLSYEQY
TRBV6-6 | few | ASSPPLAGGPSEQF
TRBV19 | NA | ASSILMGGTEAF